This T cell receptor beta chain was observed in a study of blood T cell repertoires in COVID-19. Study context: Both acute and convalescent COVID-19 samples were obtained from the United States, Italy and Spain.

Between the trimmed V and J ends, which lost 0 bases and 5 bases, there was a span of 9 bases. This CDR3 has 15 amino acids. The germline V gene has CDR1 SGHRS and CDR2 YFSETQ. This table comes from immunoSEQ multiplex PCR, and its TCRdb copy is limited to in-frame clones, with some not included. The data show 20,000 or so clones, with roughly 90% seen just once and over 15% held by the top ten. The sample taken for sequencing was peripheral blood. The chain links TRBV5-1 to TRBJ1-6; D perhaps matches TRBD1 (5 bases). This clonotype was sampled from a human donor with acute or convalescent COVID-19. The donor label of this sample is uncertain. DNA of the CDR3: TGCGCCAGCAGCTTGGGGGCAGGGAATAATTCACCCCTCCACTTT. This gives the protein CASSLGAGNNSPLHF.